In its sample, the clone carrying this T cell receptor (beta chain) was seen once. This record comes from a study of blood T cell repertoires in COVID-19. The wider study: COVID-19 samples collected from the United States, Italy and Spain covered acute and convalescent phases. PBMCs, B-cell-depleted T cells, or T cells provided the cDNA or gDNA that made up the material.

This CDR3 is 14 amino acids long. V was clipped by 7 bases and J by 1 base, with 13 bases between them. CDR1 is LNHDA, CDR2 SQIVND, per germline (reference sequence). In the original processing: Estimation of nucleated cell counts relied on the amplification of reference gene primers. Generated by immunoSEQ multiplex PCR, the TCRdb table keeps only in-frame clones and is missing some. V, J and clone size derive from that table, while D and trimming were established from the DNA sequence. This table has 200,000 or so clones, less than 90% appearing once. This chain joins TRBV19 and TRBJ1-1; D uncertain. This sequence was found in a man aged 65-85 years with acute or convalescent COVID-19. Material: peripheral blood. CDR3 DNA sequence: TGTGCCAGTAAGCGGGAGGTTGGGAACACTGAAGCTTTCTTT. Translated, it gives CASKREVGNTEAFF. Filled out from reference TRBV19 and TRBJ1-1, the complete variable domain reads DGGITQSPKYLFRKEGQNVTLSCEQNLNHDAMYWYRQDPGQGLRLIYYSQIVNDFQKGDIAEGYSVSREKKESFPLTVTSAQKNPTAFYLCASKREVGNTEAFFGQGTRLTVV.